This T cell receptor beta chain originates from a study of CD8+ T cells in alopecia areata (dated 2018 in TCRdb). At the level of the whole study: Treated patients were enrolled in an open-label pilot trial of oral tofacitinib at 5 to 10 mg twice daily for moderate-to-severe alopecia areata. Tofacitinib was administered for 6 to 18 months, and 6 months of follow-up off drug were then conducted to assess delayed response and recurrence. High-throughput TCRbeta sequencing was used to examine T cell clonal expansion in alopecia areata in both the C3H/HeJ mouse model and human patients. Scalp tissue and sorted CD4+ and CD8+ peripheral blood T cells from patchy and totalis/universalis alopecia areata patients and from healthy controls were covered by human TCRbeta sequencing. Biopsies were taken from tofacitinib-treated patients at baseline and again at 4 and 24 weeks into treatment, and several of those patients also had a later scalp biopsy. Scalp clonality was compared across normal scalp (n=4), patchy alopecia areata scalp (n=8), and alopecia totalis/universalis scalp (n=8). The RNA source kit depended on sample type: the PAXgene miRNA kit for fixed scalp, the miRNeasy kit for PBMCs, and the RNeasy kit for mouse skin. TCRbeta CDR3 regions were amplified by immunoSEQ multiplex PCR with 35 Vbeta forward and 13 Jbeta reverse primers. The research as a whole found: Shared TCR sequences between patients were less evident than in mice, which may be partly attributable to HLA diversity in the patient population. Resident alphabeta T cells in normal human skin are also sequenced, complicating scalp TCR repertoire analysis, unlike mouse skin dominated by gammadelta T cells. Lesional scalp, especially in alopecia totalis/universalis, showed higher clonality and more expanded CD8+ clones than normal scalp, suggesting antigenic drive.

The germline V end is reduced by 2 bases and the J end by 7 bases; junction bases left unmatched: 9. The CDR3 contains 16 residues, cysteine and phenylalanine counted. Just CDR3 DNA is preserved here, 48 bases in frame from base 1. Sequences SGHTS (CDR1) and YDEGEE (CDR2) are obtained from the germline V gene. Lesional scalp punch biopsies and peripheral blood were collected from alopecia areata patients. Human scalp biopsies went straight into PAXgene tissue containers for immediate fixation. Libraries were constructed by the immunoSEQ multiplex PCR assay. For TCR sequencing, RNA was extracted from every sample and reverse transcribed into cDNA to serve as template. SuperScript III was used to make first-strand cDNA, primed with a 2:1 mix of oligo-dT and random hexamers. A synthetic immune receptor repertoire was used to gauge amplification bias, and whatever bias remained was removed computationally. The study's processing was this. Raw reads were preprocessed for error removal, and CDR3 was defined according to IMGT conventions as running from the conserved cysteine to phenylalanine. To get clonality, Shannon entropy was normalized by log2 of the number of productive unique TCRs and the result was subtracted from 1. Scalp TCRbeta sequences were cross-referenced with sorted blood CD4 and CD8 repertoires so that the CD4 or CD8 identity of scalp clones could be inferred. TCRdb stores this immuneACCESS table with in-frame sequences only. Part of the clones is absent; in the studies checked, under half of the shortfall reflects unresolved V genes, and no reason is known for the rest. The V and J calls and clone size were taken over from that table, and D and trimming were inferred from the DNA. In all, the sample holds around 16,000 clones, and 45% to 65% of those were seen once. Together, the top ten hold roughly an eighth of the sample.

This clone was picked up a small number of times. The specificity of this receptor is unknown. Nothing much larger sits one base from this clone, and base qualities are not available. This clonotype was obtained from a human donor with alopecia areata. This chain is built from TRBV5-8 and TRBJ2-2; TRBD1 lines up with 9 middle nucleotides. Sequenced material: skin. The bases read TGTGCCAGCAGCTTACGACAGGGGGTTTACAGCGGGGAGCTGTTTTTT. Its translation reads: CASSLRQGVYSGELFF. The CDR3 plus the reference TRBV5-8 and TRBJ2-2 genes for the other parts give the full variable domain: EAGVTQSPTHLIKTRGQQATLRCSPISGHTSVYWYQQALGLGLQFLLWYDEGEERNRGNFPPRFSGRQFPNYSSELNVNALELEDSALYLCASSLRQGVYSGELFFGEGSRLTVL.